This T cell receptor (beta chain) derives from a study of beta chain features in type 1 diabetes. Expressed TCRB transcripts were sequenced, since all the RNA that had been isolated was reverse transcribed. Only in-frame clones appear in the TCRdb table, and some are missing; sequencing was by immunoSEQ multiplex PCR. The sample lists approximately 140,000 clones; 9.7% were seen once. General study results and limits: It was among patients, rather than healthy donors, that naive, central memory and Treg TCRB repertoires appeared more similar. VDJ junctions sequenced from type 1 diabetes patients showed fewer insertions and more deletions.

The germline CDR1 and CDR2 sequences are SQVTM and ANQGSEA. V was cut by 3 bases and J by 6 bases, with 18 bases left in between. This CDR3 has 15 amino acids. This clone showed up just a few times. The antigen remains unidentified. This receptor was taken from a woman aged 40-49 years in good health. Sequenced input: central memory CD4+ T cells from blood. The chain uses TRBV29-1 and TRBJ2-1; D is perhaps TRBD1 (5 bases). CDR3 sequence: CSVDFGQGLRNEQFF. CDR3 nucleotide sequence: TGCAGCGTTGATTTTGGGCAGGGCCTACGCAATGAGCAGTTCTTC.